Each of the 32 T cell receptor beta chains below was sequenced from the same sample in a study of blood T cell repertoires in COVID-19 (dated by TCRdb to 2020 to 2021). Library preparation was by the immunoSEQ multiplex PCR assay. TCRdb obtained this table from immuneACCESS and retained in-frame rearrangements with V and J assigned. These tables miss some clones; where compared with another copy, unresolved V genes account for less than half of the shortfall, and the remainder is unexplained. Recorded for this sample are about 230,000 clones; 65% to 85% of them occurred a single time. The ten largest make up around 8.1% of the sample. Sequenced: peripheral blood. These receptor sequences come from a man in his forties or fifties with active or convalescent COVID-19.

The V gene is TRBV5-6, the J gene TRBJ1-4; D not certain. Trimming pared 4 bases from V and 8 bases from J, leaving 18 bases between. The germline V gene has CDR1 SGHDT and CDR2 YYEEEE. The CDR3 contains 15 residues. The CDR3 protein is CASSVRSSGIEKLFF. For the CDR3, the DNA is TGTGCCAGCAGCGTACGTTCCAGCGGGATCGAAAAACTGTTTTTT.

The chain joins TRBV5-1 to TRBJ1-2; 7 nucleotides agree with TRBD1. CDR3 length equals 13 residues. V dropped 5 bases and J dropped 6; count of bases not matched to a gene: 7. Germline lookup yields CDR1 SGHRS and CDR2 YFSETQ. As DNA, the CDR3 is TGCGCCAGCAGACAGGGGATAGAGGATGGCTACACCTTC. This codes for CASRQGIEDGYTF.

Remarks on this clone: A junction boundary mismatches the germline segment, possibly from a read error. The chain carries TRBV7-7 and TRBJ1-2; the match to TRBD1 covers 7 bases. Per the germline V gene, CDR1 is SSHAT and CDR2 is FNYEAQ (reference sequence). This CDR3 comprises 16 residues. CDR3 protein: CASSFPPGQTNYGYTF. In DNA, the CDR3 is TGTGCTAGCAGCTTCCCCCCGGGACAGACTAACTATGGCTACACCTTC.

The chain couples TRBV5-1 to TRBJ2-5; D gene ambiguous. Trimming took 4 bases from V and 1 from J, leaving 2 bases between them. The CDR3 runs to 11 residues. From germline, CDR1 is SGHRS and CDR2 YFSETQ. The CDR3 nucleotides read TGCGCCAGCAGCCTCCAAGAGACCCAGTACTTC. This encodes CASSLQETQYF.

The rearrangement uses TRBV5-1 and TRBJ1-5, with D tentatively TRBD1 (6 bases). With 0 bases removed from V and 6 bases from J, the gap between germline ends came to 13 bases. The CDR3 has 15 amino acids. CDR1 is SGHRS and CDR2 is YFSETQ in the germline V gene. Here the CDR3 DNA reads TGCGCCAGCAGCTTGGATCCGGGGGGCACTCAGCCCCAGCATTTT. Its translation is CASSLDPGGTQPQHF.

This chain links TRBV6-1 with TRBJ1-1; 8 nucleotides match TRBD1. Per the germline V gene, CDR1 is MNHNS and CDR2 is SASEGT. The CDR3 length is 16 residues. The ends lost 2 bases at V and 11 bases at J; junction bases unmatched: 16. The CDR3 loop reads CASSELGGTGPAGAFF. The DNA of the CDR3 is TGTGCCAGCAGTGAATTGGGGGGGACAGGCCCTGCCGGGGCTTTCTTT.

The rearrangement uses TRBV30 and TRBJ2-1; 9 bases match TRBD1. The CDR3 is made up of 13 amino acids. Losses at the gene ends were 2 bases for V and 9 bases for J; bases not matched to a gene: 5. Germline CDR1 and CDR2: GTSNPN and SVGIG (reference sequence). CDR3 sequence: CAWSTGGGGEQFF. DNA for the CDR3: TGTGCCTGGAGTACAGGGGGCGGGGGTGAGCAGTTCTTC.

The DNA of the CDR3 is TGTGCCAGCAGTTACTTCCCCGGGACAGCCTATGGCTACACCTTC. Protein: CASSYFPGTAYGYTF. The chain employs TRBV6-5 and TRBJ1-2, with 7 nucleotides matching TRBD1. Germline assignment: CDR1 MNHEY and CDR2 SVGAGI. The length of the CDR3 is 15 residues. The V segment lost 1 base and the J segment 4 bases; nucleotides outside the gene matches: 6.

The V call is TRBV4-1, the J call TRBJ1-2, with unresolved D. Germline V CDR1 and CDR2: MGHRA, YSYEKL. This CDR3 is built from 14 residues. Trimming left V 4 bases short and J 4 bases short, with 13 bases between. Here the CDR3 DNA reads TGCGCCAGCAGCCCTTTTAAACAGAGCTATGGCTACACCTTC. It specifies CASSPFKQSYGYTF.

This sequence joins TRBV7-2 and TRBJ1-2, with unresolved D. The CDR3 runs to 14 residues. Deletions cut 2 bases from V and 2 bases from J, with 9 bases between. Germline CDR1 SGHTA, CDR2 FQGNSA. The CDR3 region is CASSLNGLNYGYTF. CDR3 DNA: TGTGCCAGCAGCTTAAATGGTCTAAACTATGGCTACACCTTC.

The chain carries TRBV5-1 and TRBJ2-2, with TRBD2 matching 7 bases. The ends lost 4 bases at V and 2 bases at J; junction bases unmatched: 11. The CDR3 length is 17 residues. Germline V gene sequence: CDR1 SGHRS, CDR2 YFSETQ. The CDR3 bases are TGCGCCAGCAGCGGGAGGGAATCGTTTTTTAACACCGGGGAGCTGTTTTTT. This sequence encodes CASSGRESFFNTGELFF.

The CDR3: CASSLESTTDTDTQYF. The CDR3 DNA reads as TGTGCCAGCAGCTTAGAGTCGACAACGGACACAGATACGCAGTATTTT. The chain links TRBV11-3 to TRBJ2-3; no clear D gene. From germline, CDR1 is SGHNT and CDR2 YENEEA. This CDR3 is 16 amino acids long. Trimming left V 0 bases short and J 2 bases short, with 12 bases between.

This clone was counted a single time. The V call is TRBV2, the J call TRBJ2-1; 8 nucleotides line up with TRBD2. Losses at the gene ends were 10 bases for V and 1 base for J; bases not matched to a gene: 15. The CDR3 consists of 17 residues. CDR1 SNHLY and CDR2 FYNNEI come from the germline V gene. CDR3 bases: TGTGCCACCGGGGGGGGAACAATGATGGGGTCCTACAATGAGCAGTTCTTC. Amino acid sequence: CATGGGTMMGSYNEQFF.

A single count supports this clone. The chain joins TRBV19 to TRBJ2-7; 7 bases are a match to TRBD1. V was pared by 5 bases and J by 2 bases, with 6 bases of the junction left unmatched. This CDR3 spans 14 amino acids. Germline V lookup: CDR1 LNHDA, CDR2 SQIVND (reference sequence). CDR3 protein: CASSPGGLTYEQYF. The CDR3 DNA follows: TGTGCCAGTAGTCCAGGGGGTCTAACCTACGAGCAGTACTTC.

This clone was seen a single time. The chain couples TRBV7-8 to TRBJ2-6; perhaps TRBD2 as D (6 bases). V was cut by 4 bases and J by 0 bases, with 13 bases left in between. This CDR3 spans 17 amino acids. Germline-derived CDR1 and CDR2 are SGHVS and FQNEAQ. The CDR3 DNA follows: TGTGCCAGCAGCTCGGGGGTTATTGCCTCTGGGGCCAACGTCCTGACTTTC. Its protein product is CASSSGVIASGANVLTF. The full variable domain, in which reference TRBV7-8 and TRBJ2-6 provide the parts outside the CDR3, is GAGVSQSPRYKVAKRGQDVALRCDPISGHVSLFWYQQALGQGPEFLTYFQNEAQLDKSGLPSDRFFAERPEGSVSTLKIQRTQQEDSAVYLCASSSGVIASGANVLTFGAGSRLTVL.

The rearrangement uses TRBV2 and TRBJ1-2; no clear D. Between the trimmed V and J ends, which lost 6 bases and 4 bases, there was a span of 15 bases. This CDR3 has 14 residues. CDR1 and CDR2 from the germline V gene are SNHLY and FYNNEI. CDR3: CASRRTLLSYGYTF. Here the CDR3 DNA reads TGTGCCAGCAGGCGTACTCTGTTGAGCTATGGCTACACCTTC.

This clone came up a few times. This chain's CDR3 is CASSTQGASRGYTF. CDR3 DNA: TGTGCCAGTAGTACACAGGGGGCCTCTAGGGGCTACACCTTC. The chain joins TRBV19 to TRBJ1-2, with 9 bases fitting TRBD1. Germline V gives CDR1 LNHDA, CDR2 SQIVND (reference sequence). The CDR3 is 14 amino acids. J was trimmed by 8 bases and V by 4 bases; bases with no gene match: 8.

The J gene is TRBJ2-2, the V gene TRBV7-2; D perhaps matches TRBD2 (6 bases). CDR3 length equals 17 residues. V dropped 0 bases and J dropped 2 bases, with 13 bases sitting between them. The germline gives CDR1 SGHTA, CDR2 FQGNSA. CDR3 amino acids: CASSLARSGHNTGELFF. The CDR3 nucleotides are TGTGCCAGCAGCTTAGCGAGGAGCGGGCATAACACCGGGGAGCTGTTTTTT.

The CDR3, as DNA: TGTGCCAGCAGCCCATGGGACAGGGACAATGAGCAGTTCTTC. Protein product: CASSPWDRDNEQFF. The chain recombines TRBV28 with TRBJ2-1; 9 bases map to TRBD1. The CDR3 length is 14 residues. With 6 bases clipped from V and 5 bases from J, the junction kept 5 bases outside the gene matches. Per the germline V gene, CDR1 is MDHEN and CDR2 is SYDVKM.

The rearrangement uses TRBV12-3 or TRBV12-4 and TRBJ1-1, with D possibly matching TRBD1 (5 bases). This CDR3 has 12 residues. V was shortened by 8 bases and J by 5 bases, with 12 bases between the two germline ends. Here the CDR3 reads CASLGAWTEAFF. DNA for the CDR3: TGTGCCAGCCTTGGGGCATGGACTGAAGCTTTCTTT.

The CDR3 reads CASSIETGFSYEQYF. As DNA, the CDR3 is TGTGCCAGCAGCATAGAGACAGGGTTCTCCTACGAGCAGTACTTC. The chain carries TRBV7-2 and TRBJ2-7; 7 nucleotides line up with TRBD1. V was pared by 5 bases and J by 0 bases, with 7 bases of the junction left unmatched. Per germline, CDR1 SGHTA and CDR2 FQGNSA. CDR3 length equals 15 residues.

This clone has only one observation. J is TRBJ2-7 and V is TRBV6-5; maybe TRBD1 (6 bases). Germline loops: CDR1 MNHEY, CDR2 SVGAGI. V was shortened by 8 bases and J by 3 bases, with 14 bases between the two germline ends. The CDR3 spans 13 residues. The CDR3 coding sequence is TGTGCCAGCTTCCCCGGGACATTCTACGAGCAGTACTTC. Residues: CASFPGTFYEQYF.

The V and J genes are TRBV19 and TRBJ2-2; the match to TRBD2 covers 12 bases. There are 14 residues in the CDR3. V trimming: 7 bases; J trimming: 5 bases; junction bases outside the gene matches: 2. The germline gives CDR1 LNHDA, CDR2 SQIVND (reference sequence). The CDR3 coding sequence is TGTGCCAGTAATGGACTAGCGGGAACCGGGGAGCTGTTTTTT. Translating gives CASNGLAGTGELFF. Full variable domain (remainder filled in from reference TRBV19 and TRBJ2-2): DGGITQSPKYLFRKEGQNVTLSCEQNLNHDAMYWYRQDPGQGLRLIYYSQIVNDFQKGDIAEGYSVSREKKESFPLTVTSAQKNPTAFYLCASNGLAGTGELFFGEGSRLTVL.

V usage is TRBV5-5 and J usage is TRBJ2-3, with 8 bases lining up with TRBD2. This CDR3 is built from 15 residues. CDR1 is SGHKS, CDR2 YYEKEE, per germline (reference sequence). J gave up 3 bases and V 0 bases, and 3 bases lay outside the gene matches. CDR3 loop: CASSLEVAGTDTQYF. CDR3 in DNA: TGTGCCAGCAGCTTGGAGGTAGCGGGAACAGATACGCAGTATTTT.

This clone was seen ten or more times. The chain uses TRBV7-2 and TRBJ2-7; tentative D call: TRBD2 (6 bases). Germline lookup yields CDR1 SGHTA and CDR2 FQGNSA. The CDR3 loop spans 18 amino acids. The V end lost 1 base, the J end lost 2 bases, and 21 bases lay between the germline ends. The CDR3 DNA reads as TGTGCCAGCAGCTTAGTAGAGTTTGGAGGGGCTTGGGCCTACGAGCAGTACTTC. This encodes CASSLVEFGGAWAYEQYF.

The chain has TRBV4-3 and TRBJ2-1; 11 bases map to TRBD2. This CDR3 is 17 amino acids long. The germline CDR1 and CDR2 sequences are LGHNA and YSLEER. With V trimmed by 3 bases and J by 5 bases, 9 bases remained unmatched. The CDR3 DNA follows: TGCGCCAGCAGCCAGGGCAAGACTAGCGGGGTGAACAATGAGCAGTTCTTC. Residues: CASSQGKTSGVNNEQFF.

CDR3 nucleotide sequence: TGTGCCAGCAGCCCCAAAGGCGGGAGAGTATACATTCAGTACTTC. Translated: CASSPKGGRVYIQYF. V is TRBV3-1 (or the pseudogene TRBV3-2) and J is TRBJ2-4, with 7 bases aligning to TRBD2. Germline CDR1 reads LGHDT; CDR2 reads YNNKEL (reference sequence). With 4 bases clipped from V and 8 bases from J, the junction kept 11 bases outside the gene matches. The CDR3 length is 15 residues.

This clone was recorded once. The V and J genes are TRBV28 and TRBJ1-2; 7 bases fit TRBD1. V gave up 2 bases and J gave up 5 bases; unmatched junction bases: 11. Germline CDR1 reads MDHEN; CDR2 reads SYDVKM. The CDR3 runs 16 residues. The chain's CDR3 is CASSLHFGQAEYGYTF. Here the CDR3 DNA reads TGTGCCAGCAGTTTACACTTTGGACAGGCGGAGTATGGCTACACCTTC.

This chain links TRBV27 with TRBJ1-2; D possibly corresponds to TRBD1 (6 bases). Germline CDR1 is MNHEY and CDR2 is SMNVEV (reference sequence). The CDR3 extends over 15 amino acids. Between the trimmed V and J ends, which lost 6 bases and 4 bases, there was a span of 18 bases. As DNA, the CDR3 is TGTGCCAGCAGACGACACAGGGACGACCTCTATGGCTACACCTTC. Its protein is CASRRHRDDLYGYTF.

The chain uses TRBV19 and TRBJ2-2; the D gene is possibly TRBD2 (5 bases). V was cut by 3 bases and J by 4 bases, with 9 bases left in between. CDR1 is LNHDA, CDR2 SQIVND, per germline (reference sequence). This CDR3 has 14 residues. The CDR3 loop is CASSIVGVTGELFF. The CDR3 DNA sequence: TGTGCCAGTAGTATTGTCGGGGTCACCGGGGAGCTGTTTTTT.

This sequence joins TRBV27 and TRBJ1-1; D perhaps matches TRBD1 (6 bases). The CDR3 contains 13 residues. CDR1 and CDR2 (germline): MNHEY, SMNVEV (reference sequence). The germline V and J ends were trimmed by 2 bases and 5 bases, with 9 bases remaining between them. The CDR3 region has the DNA TGTGCCAGCAGTTTAGAGGGGGGGACTGAAGCTTTCTTT. Amino acid sequence: CASSLEGGTEAFF.

This chain connects TRBV9 to TRBJ2-7; possible D gene TRBD1, 5 bases. Germline V gives CDR1 SGDLS, CDR2 YYNGEE. The CDR3 extends over 14 amino acids. The ends were cut back, 2 bases at V and 4 bases at J, with 13 bases in the middle. The CDR3 DNA reads TGTGCCAGCAGCGTCTTGGGGCAGGCGTACGAGCAGTACTTC. As protein: CASSVLGQAYEQYF.